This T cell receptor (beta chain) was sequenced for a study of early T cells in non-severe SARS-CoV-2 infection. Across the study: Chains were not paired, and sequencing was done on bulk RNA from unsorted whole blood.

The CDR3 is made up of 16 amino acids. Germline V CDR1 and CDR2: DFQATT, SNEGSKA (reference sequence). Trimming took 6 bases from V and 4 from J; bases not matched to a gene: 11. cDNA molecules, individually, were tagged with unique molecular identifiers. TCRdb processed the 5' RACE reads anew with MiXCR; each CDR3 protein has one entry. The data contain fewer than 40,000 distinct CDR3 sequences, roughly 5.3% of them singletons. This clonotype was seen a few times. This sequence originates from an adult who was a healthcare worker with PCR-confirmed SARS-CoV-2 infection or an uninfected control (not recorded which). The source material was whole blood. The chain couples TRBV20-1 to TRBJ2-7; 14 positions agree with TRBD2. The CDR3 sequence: CSAQGPGLAGVYEQYF. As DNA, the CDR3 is TGCAGTGCCCAAGGGCCGGGACTAGCGGGAGTGTACGAGCAGTACTTC.